What follows describes a single T cell receptor (beta chain). The target antigen is unknown. Looked up from germline, CDR1 is KGHSH and CDR2 is LQKENI. The CDR3 is 13 residues long. The V and J ends lost 2 bases and 10 bases respectively, with 9 bases between them. Whether given at about 4 or about 12 weeks, second doses were pooled. This specimen comes from a study of T cell responses to AZD1222 COVID-19 vaccine. Findings of the study overall: Donors skewed white British and female; clonal diversity was possibly underestimated. Of spike-specific TCRs, nearly half reportedly target regions left unmutated in variants.

Clones were read by immunoSEQ multiplex PCR, and TCRdb kept only the in-frame ones, dropping some. The table lists roughly 100,000 clones, about 90% of them singletons, with less than 9.5% in the top ten. The material was peripheral blood, obtained 28 days after the second AZD1222 dose. This sequence was found in an adult who received the AZD1222 COVID-19 vaccine. The chain joins TRBV18 to TRBJ1-6; no firm D call. CDR3 coding DNA: TGTGCCAGCTCACCAGGGGTTGACTCACCCCTCCACTTT. It translates to CASSPGVDSPLHF.